This T cell receptor beta chain emerged from a study of blood T cells in healthy people across ages. General study results and limits: Age showed a roughly linear inverse relationship with TCR beta diversity per million T cells.

Germline V lookup: CDR1 SEHNR, CDR2 FQNEAQ (reference sequence). This CDR3 spans 14 amino acids. The ends were cut back, 3 bases at V and 13 bases at J, with 19 bases in the middle. Concerning this clonotype: Its antigen is not identified.

Total RNA amounts of at least 5 micrograms were extracted per sample. PCR was performed a second time for 7 to 11 cycles using a sample-barcoded 5' primer and a J-beta primer mix. A template-switch adaptor with 12 random nucleotides tagged each cDNA molecule. Any given sample supplied a minimum of 2.5 million CDR3-containing paired-end reads. TCRdb reprocessed the 5' RACE reads with MiXCR, giving one entry per CDR3 protein. The table records about 640,000 distinct CDR3 sequences, around 41% of them present only once. The receptor's source is an older man in good health. This sequence joins TRBV7-9 and TRBJ2-1, with D perhaps matching TRBD1 (5 bases). The sequenced sample was blood. CDR3 residues: CASSFSSGKETQFF. The CDR3 coding sequence is TGTGCCAGCAGCTTCTCGTCAGGGAAAGAGACCCAGTTCTTC.